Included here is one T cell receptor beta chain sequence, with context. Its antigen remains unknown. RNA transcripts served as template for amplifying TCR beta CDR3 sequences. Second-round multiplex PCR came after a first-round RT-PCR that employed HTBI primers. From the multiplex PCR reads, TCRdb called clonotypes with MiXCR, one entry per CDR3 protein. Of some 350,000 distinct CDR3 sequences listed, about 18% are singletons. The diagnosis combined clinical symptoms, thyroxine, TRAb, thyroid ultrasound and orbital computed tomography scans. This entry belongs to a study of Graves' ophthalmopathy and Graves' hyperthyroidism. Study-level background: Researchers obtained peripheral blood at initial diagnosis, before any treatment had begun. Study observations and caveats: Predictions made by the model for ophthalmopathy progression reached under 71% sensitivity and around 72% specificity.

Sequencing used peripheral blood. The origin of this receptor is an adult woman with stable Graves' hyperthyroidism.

The CDR3 DNA reads TGTGCCAGCAGTCGACAAGTCTCTGGAAACACCATATATTTT. Its translation: CASSRQVSGNTIYF. The V and J genes are TRBV12-3 or TRBV12-4 and TRBJ1-3; no reliable D call. Trimming removed 5 bases at V and 0 bases at J, with 8 bases between. The CDR3 loop spans 14 amino acids.